The 5 T cell receptor beta chains presented below share a single source sample, sequenced in a study of T-cell reconstitution after alpha-beta-depleted transplantation in children. Unique molecular identifiers were incorporated into the prepared TCRbeta library. TCRdb re-derived calls from the PCR reads in MiXCR, one entry per CDR3 protein. The sample carries a few hundred thousand distinct CDR3 sequences, about 12% recorded once. The sequences come from PBMCs from the stem cell graft donor, collected from the stem cell graft. The receptors were gathered from a human donor who donated a stem cell graft to a child with combined immunodeficiency.

This clonotype occurred many times. This chain uses TRBV20-1 with TRBJ2-5; 13 bases are shared with TRBD2. Germline values: CDR1 DFQATT, CDR2 SNEGSKA (reference sequence). The V and J ends lost 6 bases and 5 bases, in that order; junction bases with no gene match: 6. The CDR3 extends over 14 amino acids. CDR3 sequence reads: CSADGLAGVETQYF. CDR3 nucleotide sequence: TGCAGTGCCGACGGACTAGCGGGAGTCGAGACCCAGTACTTC.

This clonotype was counted at least ten times. The genes are TRBV12-3 or TRBV12-4 and TRBJ2-1; D remains unclear. The CDR3 is made up of 13 amino acids. Trimming took 6 bases from V and 9 from J, leaving 15 bases between them. CDR3 in DNA: TGTGCCAGCAGACCACCAGGACGTTCTGAGCAGTTCTTC. Translated, it gives CASRPPGRSEQFF.

This clonotype has a handful of counts. The chain links TRBV12-3 or TRBV12-4 to TRBJ2-2, with unresolved D. This CDR3 comprises 16 residues. V was trimmed by 4 bases and J by 5 bases, leaving 17 bases between them. The CDR3 region is CASSSDITARTGELFF. In nucleotides, the CDR3 is TGTGCCAGCAGTTCCGACATCACAGCAAGGACCGGGGAGCTGTTTTTT.

This clonotype has at least ten counts. This chain uses TRBV5-1 with TRBJ2-7; a weak D match, TRBD2 (5 bases). The V gene lost 4 bases and the J gene lost 7 bases, with 18 bases spanning the gap. The CDR3 has 14 residues. Germline V gene lookup returns CDR1 SGHRS and CDR2 YFSETQ. CDR3 DNA sequence: TGCGCCAGCAGCCTCCTGGACTCCTCGGGGGAGCAGTACTTC. Its translation is CASSLLDSSGEQYF.

This clonotype has at least ten counts. This chain links TRBV12-3 or TRBV12-4 with TRBJ2-3, with D perhaps TRBD2 (6 bases). Trimming took 6 bases from V and 6 from J, leaving 16 bases between them. This CDR3 region has 14 residues. The CDR3 spells CASSRDSPGDTQYF. As DNA, the CDR3 is TGTGCCAGCAGCAGGGACTCACCGGGGGATACGCAGTATTTT.